Shown below are 10 T cell receptor beta chains from a single sample sequenced in a study of T cell clonotyping in hematopoietic cell transplantation. Measured with immunoSEQ multiplex PCR; TCRdb has only the in-frame clones, and not every one. Here the sample spans approximately 44,000 clones, 94% being singletons. Specimen: peripheral blood mononuclear cells. The receptor set was obtained from a woman aged 50 to 60 in good health. Some clones in this sample may be carry-over from other donors' samples.

CDR3 bases: TGCAGCGTAGAGACCTCGACAGGGAACGCCATGGGGGACGAGCAGTACTTC. It yields the protein CSVETSTGNAMGDEQYF. The V call is TRBV29-1, the J call TRBJ2-7; 7 nucleotides line up with TRBD1. Germline CDR1 is SQVTM and CDR2 is ANQGSEA. The CDR3 contains 17 residues. V shed 6 bases, J shed 5 bases, and the junction held 22 bases outside the gene matches.

The rearrangement links TRBV4-3 to TRBJ2-7; 12 nucleotides agree with TRBD2. Germline V gene data show CDR1 as LGHNA and CDR2 as YSLEER. Trimming took 5 bases from V and 0 from J; bases not matched to a gene: 5. This CDR3 comprises 16 residues. The CDR3, as DNA: TGCGCCAGCAGCTCAGGACTAGCGGGGAGCTCCTACGAGCAGTACTTC. It codes for CASSSGLAGSSYEQYF.

This sequence joins TRBV6-1 and TRBJ1-2; D is unclear. CDR1 is MNHNS, CDR2 SASEGT, per germline. V lost 5 bases to trimming and J lost 0 bases, with 13 bases between them. This CDR3 is 15 amino acids long. The CDR3 nucleotides are TGTGCCAGCAGTCCTAACGAGACTCCTAACTATGGCTACACCTTC. Protein: CASSPNETPNYGYTF.

The rearrangement uses TRBV21-1 and TRBJ1-5. TRBV21-1 is tagged as a pseudogene. The CDR3 runs to 14 residues. The CDR3 here is CASTPGGNVQPQHF. The CDR3 nucleotides read TGTGCCAGCACCCCGGGGGGTAATGTCCAGCCCCAGCATTTT.

The J gene is TRBJ2-7, the V gene TRBV18, with D possibly being TRBD1 (6 bases). Germline loops: CDR1 KGHSH, CDR2 LQKENI. Trimming pared 4 bases from V and 2 bases from J, leaving 12 bases between. The CDR3 spans 14 residues. DNA for the CDR3: TGTGCCAGCTCACTATCCGGACAGACCTACGAGCAGTACTTC. Protein: CASSLSGQTYEQYF.

The chain combines TRBV4-1 with TRBJ2-1, with a possible D match to TRBD1 (8 bases). V lost 1 base to trimming and J lost 5 bases, with 24 bases between them. From germline, CDR1 is MGHRA and CDR2 YSYEKL. This CDR3 comprises 19 residues. The CDR3 sequence is CASSQARQGRATNHNEQFF. The DNA for the CDR3 is TGCGCCAGCAGCCAAGCGCGACAGGGGAGGGCCACAAACCACAATGAGCAGTTCTTC.

The chain couples TRBV9 to TRBJ2-7, with D unclear. This CDR3 contains 14 residues. The germline CDR1 and CDR2 sequences are SGDLS and YYNGEE. V gave up 3 bases and J gave up 4 bases, with 14 bases separating them. Here the CDR3 DNA reads TGTGCCAGCAGCGCCCAACCGGACGGGTACGAGCAGTACTTC. This encodes CASSAQPDGYEQYF.

J is TRBJ1-6 and V is TRBV28; D is ambiguous. The CDR3 is 16 amino acids. CDR1 is MDHEN, CDR2 SYDVKM, per germline. Between the trimmed V and J ends, which lost 3 bases and 4 bases, there was a span of 13 bases. The CDR3 is CASSLGRSRYNSPLHF. The CDR3 DNA follows: TGTGCCAGCAGTTTGGGCAGGAGTCGTTATAATTCACCCCTCCACTTT.

The chain carries TRBV19 and TRBJ1-6; the D is unclear. The germline gives CDR1 LNHDA, CDR2 SQIVND (reference sequence). V was pared by 5 bases and J by 0 bases, with 8 bases between. This CDR3 spans 15 amino acids. This CDR3 reads CASSPVSSYNSPLHF. The CDR3, as DNA: TGTGCCAGTAGTCCGGTTAGCTCCTATAATTCACCCCTCCACTTT.

DNA of the CDR3: TGTGCCAGCAGCTGGAGCAGGGGATCGACTGAAGCTTTCTTT. This gives the protein CASSWSRGSTEAFF. J is TRBJ1-1 and V is TRBV7-2; D may be TRBD1 (6 bases). Trimming left V 4 bases short and J 5 bases short, with 14 bases between. Germline CDR1 reads SGHTA; CDR2 reads FQGNSA. The CDR3 is made up of 14 amino acids.